The T cell receptor (beta chain) under discussion was sequenced for a study of PD-L1 blockade in urothelial cancer. On the study more broadly: Male patients with bladder-origin urothelial cancer numbered about 90% of the roughly 30.

A remark on this clone: No antigen is known for it.

Documented time point: pretreatment peripheral blood. Some clones are missing from TCRdb's copy, which holds only in-frame ones; the method was immunoSEQ multiplex PCR. This sample has 60,000 or so clones, with over 75% found just once. Whole-study findings and limits: Patients with below-median pretreatment blood clonality survived longer. When measured at 3 weeks, tumor-associated blood clones expanded more in durable-benefit patients.

The sequence was collected from a man aged 65 to 79 with urothelial cancer. This sample comprised PBMCs, obtained around atezolizumab (anti-PD-L1) treatment.

The CDR3: CASSSLDRVDTEAFF. The DNA for the CDR3 is TGTGCCAGCAGCTCCCTAGACAGGGTGGACACTGAAGCTTTCTTT. The chain uses TRBV21-1 and TRBJ1-1; TRBD1, as called in the table, went unchecked against the DNA. TRBV21-1 is a pseudogene locus. This CDR3 comprises 15 residues.